Listed here are 13 T cell receptor beta chains from one sample, sequenced in a study of vaccination effects on CD4 cells after COVID-19. With approximately 9 days of culture completed, CD4+ T cells were isolated. TCRdb's copy holds only in-frame clones and misses some; the assay was immunoSEQ multiplex PCR. The table shows 50,000 or so clones, with 55% to 75% occurring only once. No antigen is known for these receptors. The starting material was CD4+ T cells from PBMCs cultured without peptide, obtained before COVID-19 vaccination. Receptors were obtained from a human donor who received a COVID-19 vaccine.

The rearrangement links TRBV2 to TRBJ2-7; no clear D. The CDR3 consists of 12 residues. In germline, CDR1 is SNHLY, CDR2 FYNNEI. The V end was cut by 6 bases, the J end by 1 base, with 7 bases between. CDR3 nucleotides: TGTGCCAGCAGAGCCCCTTCCTACGAGCAGTACTTC. As protein: CASRAPSYEQYF.

This clone has a handful of counts. The V and J genes are TRBV2 and TRBJ1-2; maybe TRBD1 (6 bases). CDR1 is SNHLY, CDR2 FYNNEI, per germline. The CDR3 consists of 14 residues. The V gene lost 6 bases and the J gene lost 4 bases, with 15 bases spanning the gap. DNA of the CDR3: TGTGCCAGCAGCATCGGAGGGGGAGGCTATGGCTACACCTTC. Encoded protein: CASSIGGGGYGYTF.

The gene calls are TRBV7-3 and TRBJ2-3, with unresolved D. V lost 0 bases and J 0 bases, leaving 7 bases between the germline ends. Per the germline V gene, CDR1 is SGHTA and CDR2 is FQGTGA. This CDR3 has 15 residues. CDR3 in amino acids: CASSLTGYSTDTQYF. DNA of the CDR3: TGTGCCAGCAGCTTAACGGGGTACAGCACAGATACGCAGTATTTT.

The chain is built from TRBV7-2 and TRBJ2-1; D is ambiguous. V was trimmed by 5 bases and J by 4 bases, leaving 9 bases between them. The CDR3 is made up of 13 amino acids. Germline V gene data show CDR1 as SGHTA and CDR2 as FQGNSA. The CDR3 coding sequence is TGTGCCAGCAGCCAAGACCCGTACAATGAGCAGTTCTTC. Translating it yields CASSQDPYNEQFF.

The CDR3 region is CASSLERGENNSPLHF. The CDR3 bases are TGTGCCAGCAGCTTAGAGCGGGGGGAAAATAATTCACCCCTCCACTTT. V and J are TRBV7-2 and TRBJ1-6; perhaps TRBD1 as D (5 bases). CDR1 is SGHTA, CDR2 FQGNSA, per germline. Trimming pared 1 base from V and 5 bases from J, leaving 12 bases between. CDR3 length equals 16 residues. The variable domain in full, with the rest retrieved from reference TRBV7-2 and TRBJ1-6, is GAGVSQSPSNKVTEKGKDVELRCDPISGHTALYWYRQSLGQGLEFLIYFQGNSAPDKSGLPSDRFSAERTGGSVSTLTIQRTQQEDSAVYLCASSLERGENNSPLHFGNGTRLTVT.

The CDR3 DNA follows: TGTGCCAGCAGGGACGGGGACAGGGGCGGGTATCAAGCTTTCTTT. This translates into CASRDGDRGGYQAFF. The chain links TRBV6-5 to TRBJ1-1; 10 nucleotides match TRBD1. The junction had 13 bases not matched to a gene; V was cut back by 6 bases and J by 9 bases. The CDR3 runs to 15 residues. Looked up from germline, CDR1 is MNHEY and CDR2 is SVGAGI.

This chain links TRBV6-5 with TRBJ1-5; D perhaps matches TRBD1 (6 bases). V lost 5 bases and J lost 10, with 15 bases in between. Per germline, CDR1 MNHEY and CDR2 SVGAGI. This CDR3 is built from 13 residues. The CDR3 reads CASSPEGGLPQHF. The CDR3, as DNA: TGTGCCAGCAGTCCGGAGGGGGGCCTACCCCAGCATTTT.

This clone was recorded once. The CDR3 sequence: CAGYSQAFGLGYTF. DNA of the CDR3: TGTGCCGGATATTCCCAGGCGTTCGGGCTTGGCTACACCTTC. The chain couples TRBV6-5 to TRBJ1-2, with D unresolved. CDR3 length equals 14 residues. Trimming removed 11 bases at V and 7 bases at J, with 23 bases between. Germline CDR1 MNHEY, CDR2 SVGAGI.

The chain combines TRBV9 with TRBJ1-1; no firm D call. The V gene lost 0 bases and the J gene lost 1 base, with 7 bases spanning the gap. The CDR3 consists of 14 residues. The germline gives CDR1 SGDLS, CDR2 YYNGEE. The CDR3 reads CASSVEAQNTEAFF. In DNA form, the CDR3 reads TGTGCCAGCAGCGTAGAGGCACAGAACACTGAAGCTTTCTTT.

The gene calls are TRBV18 and TRBJ2-7; 7 nucleotides match TRBD2. CDR3 length: 15 residues. Looked up from germline, CDR1 is KGHSH and CDR2 is LQKENI. V trimming: 3 bases; J trimming: 4 bases; junction bases outside the gene matches: 9. The CDR3 protein is CASSPSGGVSYEQYF. In nucleotides, the CDR3 is TGTGCCAGCTCACCCTCGGGGGGTGTAAGTTACGAGCAGTACTTC.

This sequence joins TRBV6-2 or TRBV6-3 and TRBJ2-3; TRBD2 matches 7 bases. The trim removed 6 bases at V and 2 bases at J, leaving 17 bases unmatched. Germline V gene sequence: CDR1 MNHEY, CDR2 SVGEGT. The CDR3 has 18 residues. The CDR3 DNA reads as TGTGCCAGCAGCTCCGCTCCGGGACTAAAAAAAATCACAGATACGCAGTATTTT. This gives the protein CASSSAPGLKKITDTQYF.

This clone came up once. J is TRBJ1-2 and V is TRBV6-5; D uncertain. The germline CDR1 and CDR2 sequences are MNHEY and SVGAGI. The V gene lost 8 bases and the J gene lost 3 bases, with 7 bases spanning the gap. The CDR3 covers 11 residues. The CDR3 region has the DNA TGTGCCAGCGCCTCCTACTATGGCTACACCTTC. Protein sequence: CASASYYGYTF.

This clone has more than one count but fewer than ten. The chain uses TRBV5-4 and TRBJ2-1, with TRBD2 as a possible D gene (6 bases). CDR1 is SGHNT and CDR2 is YYREEE in the germline V gene (reference sequence). The CDR3 has 15 amino acids. Between the trimmed V and J ends, which lost 3 bases and 3 bases, there was a span of 13 bases. The CDR3 sequence is CASSSEAGRYNEQFF. For the CDR3, the DNA is TGTGCCAGCAGCTCGGAGGCGGGGCGCTACAATGAGCAGTTCTTC.